This TCR beta chain is drawn from a study of long-term antiretroviral therapy in people with HIV. Study conclusions and caveats: Clonal expansions arising prior to ART prevailed in the repertoire at every time point.

Comment on this clone: Its cognate antigen is unknown.

Survey level was the resolution at which the v3.0 immunoSEQ assay ran. The table came from immunoSEQ multiplex PCR; TCRdb's copy has only in-frame clones and leaves some out. This table has 6,000 to 8,500 clones, about 85% appearing once. This specimen was unsorted PBMCs, taken nearly 2.7 years before starting antiretroviral therapy. The origin of this receptor is a man aged 35 to 55 with HIV.

The CDR3 here is CASSLYDGGAEAFF. The CDR3 DNA follows: TGTGCCAGCAGCCTCTATGATGGGGGAGCTGAAGCTTTCTTT. J is TRBJ1-1 and V is TRBV9; perhaps TRBD1 as D (5 bases). Germline CDR1 is SGDLS and CDR2 is YYNGEE. The CDR3 is 14 amino acids. Trimming removed 4 bases at V and 6 bases at J, with 16 bases between.